Listed here is a single T cell receptor beta chain. Its antigen is unknown. The germline gives CDR1 SNHLY, CDR2 FYNNEI. V was trimmed by 10 bases and J by 0 bases, leaving 9 bases between them. The CDR3 runs 12 residues. In the PCR, 60 Vbeta and 13 Jbeta primers were used. Authors' data handling: About 11 million of the 80 million or so unique TCR beta chains counted in a later analysis were shared. Clones were read by immunoSEQ multiplex PCR, and TCRdb kept only the in-frame ones, dropping some. V and J calls and clone size are copied from that table; D and trimming were computed from the DNA. This table lists approximately 190,000 clones. This record belongs to a study of cytomegalovirus exposure and HLA in healthy donors. Findings of the study overall: For presence/absence analyses, sequencing depth was assumed to be roughly uniform across donors. There were fewer than 200 TCR beta chains listed as cytomegalovirus-associated.

Healthy donors of bone marrow made up the group. The chain combines TRBV2 with TRBJ1-1; D call uncertain. The sample taken for sequencing was PBMCs. The sequence derives from a boy aged 10-17 years in good health and CMV-seronegative. CDR3 in amino acids: CATSTMNTEAFF. The CDR3 nucleotides are TGTGCCACCTCGACAATGAACACTGAAGCTTTCTTT.